The clone carrying this T cell receptor (beta chain) was picked up a small number of times. Its antigen is unknown. Pregnant or lactating patients were excluded, as were those with uncontrolled infection or other autoimmune disease. The study based diagnoses on clinical symptoms, serum thyroxine and TRAb, thyroid ultrasound and orbital computed tomography. Extraction of PBMCs used around 9.6 ml of fresh peripheral blood. Authors of the study amplified TCR beta CDR3 regions from RNA transcripts. Researchers ran a first-round RT-PCR on the TCR CDR3 using the HTBI primer set. TCRdb re-called the multiplex PCR reads with MiXCR, one entry per CDR3 protein. Counted here are some 690,000 distinct CDR3 sequences, roughly a sixth occurring once; the ten biggest clones make up roughly a sixth. This sample is part of a study of T cells in Graves' hyperthyroidism and ophthalmopathy. The CDR3 covers 16 residues. Between the trimmed V and J ends, which lost 4 bases and 2 bases, there was a span of 17 bases. Germline V gives CDR1 MDHEN, CDR2 SYDVKM.

The study's findings and limits: Most thyroid-expanded clonotypes above 0.001 were also found in blood.

The chain recombines TRBV28 with TRBJ1-1; D gene unclear. Sequencing input: blood. This sequence was found in a man aged 50 to 59 with Graves' hyperthyroidism. DNA for the CDR3: TGTGCCAGCAGTTCCCCGGACTGGGATGTAAACACTGAAGCTTTCTTT. Amino acid sequence: CASSSPDWDVNTEAFF.